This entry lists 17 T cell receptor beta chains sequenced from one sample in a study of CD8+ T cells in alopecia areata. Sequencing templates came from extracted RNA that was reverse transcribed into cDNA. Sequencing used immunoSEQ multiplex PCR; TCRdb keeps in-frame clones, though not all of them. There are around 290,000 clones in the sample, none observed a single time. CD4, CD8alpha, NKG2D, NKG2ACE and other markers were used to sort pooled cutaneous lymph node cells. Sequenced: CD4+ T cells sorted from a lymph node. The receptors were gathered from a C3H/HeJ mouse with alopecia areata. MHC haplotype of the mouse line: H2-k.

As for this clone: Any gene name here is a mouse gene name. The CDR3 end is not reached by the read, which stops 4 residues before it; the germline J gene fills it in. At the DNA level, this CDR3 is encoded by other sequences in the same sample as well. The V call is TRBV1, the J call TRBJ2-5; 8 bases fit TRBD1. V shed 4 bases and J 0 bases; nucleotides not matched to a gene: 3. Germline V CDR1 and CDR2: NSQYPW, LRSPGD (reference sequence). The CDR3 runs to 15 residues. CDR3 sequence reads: CTCSGDRFNQDTQYF. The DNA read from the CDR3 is TGCACCTGCAGTGGGGACAGGTTTAACCAAGAC.

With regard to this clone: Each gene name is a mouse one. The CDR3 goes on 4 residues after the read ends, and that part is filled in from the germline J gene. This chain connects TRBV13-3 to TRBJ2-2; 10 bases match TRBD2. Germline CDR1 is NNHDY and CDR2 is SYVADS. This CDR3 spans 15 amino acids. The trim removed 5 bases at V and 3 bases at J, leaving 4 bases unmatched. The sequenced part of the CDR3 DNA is TGTGCCAGCAGCTGGGGGGGCGCTCACACCGGG. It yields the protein CASSWGGAHTG. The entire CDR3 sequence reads CASSWGGAHTGQLYF.

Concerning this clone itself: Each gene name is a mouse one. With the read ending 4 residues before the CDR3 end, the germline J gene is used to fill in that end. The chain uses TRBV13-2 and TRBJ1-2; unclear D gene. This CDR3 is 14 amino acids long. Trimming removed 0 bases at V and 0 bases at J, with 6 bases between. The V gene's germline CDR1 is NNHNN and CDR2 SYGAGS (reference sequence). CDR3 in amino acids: CASGDGVSNSDYTF. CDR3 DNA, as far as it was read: TGTGCCAGCGGTGATGGGGTTTCAAACTCC.

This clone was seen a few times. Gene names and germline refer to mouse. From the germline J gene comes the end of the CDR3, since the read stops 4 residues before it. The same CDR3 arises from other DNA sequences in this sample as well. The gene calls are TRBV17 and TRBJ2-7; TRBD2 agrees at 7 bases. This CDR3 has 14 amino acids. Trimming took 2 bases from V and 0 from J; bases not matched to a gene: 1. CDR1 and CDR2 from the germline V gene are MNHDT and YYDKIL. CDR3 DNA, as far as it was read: TGTGCTAGCAGTAGATCTGGGGGCTCCTAT. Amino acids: CASSRSGGSY. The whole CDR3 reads CASSRSGGSYEQYF.

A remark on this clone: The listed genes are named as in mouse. CDR3 DNA (partial): TGTGCCAGCAGCCCCACAACCTCC. It translates to CASSPTTS. The whole CDR3 region reads CASSPTTSDYTF. The chain recombines TRBV13-1 with TRBJ1-2; D call uncertain. The missing CDR3 end, 4 residues past where the read stops, is filled in from the germline J gene. Germline assignment: CDR1 NSHNY and CDR2 SYGAGN. Trimming stripped 5 bases from V and 4 bases from J, with 9 bases between. CDR3 length equals 12 residues.

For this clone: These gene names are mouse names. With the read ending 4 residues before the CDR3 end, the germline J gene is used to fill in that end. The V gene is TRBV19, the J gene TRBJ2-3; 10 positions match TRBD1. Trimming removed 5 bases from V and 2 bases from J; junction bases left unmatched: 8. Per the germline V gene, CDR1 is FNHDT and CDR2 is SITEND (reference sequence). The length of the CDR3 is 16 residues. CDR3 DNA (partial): TGTGCCAGCAGCCCCCGGGACAGGGGTATTGCAGAA. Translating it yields CASSPRDRGIAE. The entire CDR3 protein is CASSPRDRGIAETLYF.

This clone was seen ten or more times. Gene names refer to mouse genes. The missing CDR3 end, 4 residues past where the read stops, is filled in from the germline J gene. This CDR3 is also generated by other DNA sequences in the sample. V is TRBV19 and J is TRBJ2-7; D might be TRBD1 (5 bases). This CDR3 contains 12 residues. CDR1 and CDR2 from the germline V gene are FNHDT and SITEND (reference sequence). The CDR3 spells CASSIEGYEQYF. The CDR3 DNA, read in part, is TGTGCCAGCAGTATAGAGGGGTAT.

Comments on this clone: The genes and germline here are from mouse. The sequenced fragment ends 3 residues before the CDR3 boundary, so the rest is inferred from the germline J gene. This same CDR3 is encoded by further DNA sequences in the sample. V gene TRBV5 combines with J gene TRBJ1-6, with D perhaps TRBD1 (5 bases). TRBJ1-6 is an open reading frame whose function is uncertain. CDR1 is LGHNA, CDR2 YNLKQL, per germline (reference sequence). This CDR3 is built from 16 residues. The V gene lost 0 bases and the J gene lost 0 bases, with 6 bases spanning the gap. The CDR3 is CASSQEGDSYNSPLYF. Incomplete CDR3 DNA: TGTGCCAGCAGCCAAGAAGGGGATTCCTATAATTCGCCC.

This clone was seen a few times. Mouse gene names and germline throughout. The CDR3 reads CTCSTGGRGTETLYF. CDR3 bases read: TGCACCTGCAGTACCGGGGGGCGCGGGACAGAA. The chain uses TRBV1 and TRBJ2-3; the D gene is possibly TRBD2 (7 bases). The read stops 4 residues short of the end of the CDR3; the missing end is completed from the germline J gene. From germline, CDR1 is NSQYPW and CDR2 LRSPGD (reference sequence). There are 15 residues in the CDR3. With 5 bases removed from V and 4 bases from J, the gap between germline ends came to 16 bases. Full variable domain (outside the CDR3, taken from reference TRBV1 and TRBJ2-3): VTLLEQNPRWRLVPRGQAVNLRCILKNSQYPWMSWYQQDLQKQLQWLFTLRSPGDKEVKSLPGADYLATRVTDTELRLQVANMSQGRTLYCTCSTGGRGTETLYFGSGTRLTVL.

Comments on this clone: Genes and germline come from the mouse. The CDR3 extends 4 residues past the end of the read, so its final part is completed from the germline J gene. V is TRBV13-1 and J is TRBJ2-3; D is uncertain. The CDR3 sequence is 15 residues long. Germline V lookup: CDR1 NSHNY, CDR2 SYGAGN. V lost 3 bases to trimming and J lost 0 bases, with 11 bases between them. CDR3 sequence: CASSAPKTSAETLYF. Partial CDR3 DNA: TGTGCCAGCAGTGCCCCCAAAACTAGTGCAGAA.

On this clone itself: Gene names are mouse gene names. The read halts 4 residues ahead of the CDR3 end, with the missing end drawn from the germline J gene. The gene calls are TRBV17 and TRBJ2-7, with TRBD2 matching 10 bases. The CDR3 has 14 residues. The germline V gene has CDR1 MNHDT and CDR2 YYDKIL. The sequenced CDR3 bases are TGTGCTAGCAGGCCCGGGACTGGGGTGTAT. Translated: CASRPGTGVY. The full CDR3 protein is CASRPGTGVYEQYF. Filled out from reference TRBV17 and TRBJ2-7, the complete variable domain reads DTTVKQNPRYKLARVGKPVNLICSQTMNHDTMYWYQKKPNQAPKLLLFYYDKILNREADTFEKFQSSRPNNSFCSLYIGSAGLEYSAMYLCASRPGTGVYEQYFGPGTRLTVL.

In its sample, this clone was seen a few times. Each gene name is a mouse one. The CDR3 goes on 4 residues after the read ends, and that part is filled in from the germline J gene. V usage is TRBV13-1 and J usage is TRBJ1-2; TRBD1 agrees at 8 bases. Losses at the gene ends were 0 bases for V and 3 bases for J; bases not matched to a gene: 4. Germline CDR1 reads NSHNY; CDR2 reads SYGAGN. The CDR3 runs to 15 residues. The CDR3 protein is CASSDARTGHSDYTF. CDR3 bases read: TGTGCCAGCAGTGATGCTCGGACAGGGCACTCC.

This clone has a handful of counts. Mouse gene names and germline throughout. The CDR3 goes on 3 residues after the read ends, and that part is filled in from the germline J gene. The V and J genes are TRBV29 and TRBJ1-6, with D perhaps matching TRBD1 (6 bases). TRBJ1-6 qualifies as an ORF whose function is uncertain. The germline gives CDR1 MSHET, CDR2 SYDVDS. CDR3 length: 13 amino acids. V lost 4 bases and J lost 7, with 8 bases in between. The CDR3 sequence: CASSSTGNSPLYF. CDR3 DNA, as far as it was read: TGTGCTAGCAGTTCAACAGGGAATTCGCCC.

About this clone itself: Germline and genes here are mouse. This CDR3 is CASSAGQGGNYAEQFF. The CDR3 DNA, read in part, is TGTGCCAGCAGTGCGGGACAGGGGGGGAACTATGCT. The J gene is TRBJ2-1, the V gene TRBV13-1; TRBD1 matches 11 bases. The CDR3 end falls 4 residues outside the read, so it is completed with the germline J gene. Germline V gene sequence: CDR1 NSHNY, CDR2 SYGAGN. This CDR3 has 16 residues. Trimming at V came to 3 bases and at J to 1 base, leaving 3 bases not matched to a gene.

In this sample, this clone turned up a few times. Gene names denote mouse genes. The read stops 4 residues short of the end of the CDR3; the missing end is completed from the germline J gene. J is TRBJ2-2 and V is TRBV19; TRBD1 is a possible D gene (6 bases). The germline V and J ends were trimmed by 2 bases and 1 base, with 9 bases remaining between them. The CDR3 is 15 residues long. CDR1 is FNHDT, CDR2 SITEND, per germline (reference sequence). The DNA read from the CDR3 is TGTGCCAGCAGTATCGGGACACTAAACACCGGG. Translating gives CASSIGTLNTG. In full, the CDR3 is CASSIGTLNTGQLYF. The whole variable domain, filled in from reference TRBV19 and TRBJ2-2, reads GGIITQTPKFLIGQEGQKLTLKCQQNFNHDTMYWYRQDSGKGLRLIYYSITENDLQKGDLSEGYDASREKKSSFSLTVTSAQKNEMAVFLCASSIGTLNTGQLYFGEGSKLTVL.

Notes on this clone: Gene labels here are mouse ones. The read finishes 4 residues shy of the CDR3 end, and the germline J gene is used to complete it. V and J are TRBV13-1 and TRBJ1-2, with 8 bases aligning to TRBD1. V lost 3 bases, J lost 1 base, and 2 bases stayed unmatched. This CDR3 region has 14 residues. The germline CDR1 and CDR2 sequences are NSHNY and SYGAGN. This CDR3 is CASSGGQENSDYTF. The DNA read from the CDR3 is TGTGCCAGCAGTGGGGGACAGGAAAACTCC.

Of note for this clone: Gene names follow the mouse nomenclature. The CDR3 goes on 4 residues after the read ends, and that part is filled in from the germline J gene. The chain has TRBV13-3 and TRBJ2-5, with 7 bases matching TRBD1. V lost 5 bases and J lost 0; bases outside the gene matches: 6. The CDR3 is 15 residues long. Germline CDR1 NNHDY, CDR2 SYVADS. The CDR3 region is CASRAGTVNQDTQYF. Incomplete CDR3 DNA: TGTGCCAGCAGAGCCGGGACAGTAAACCAAGAC.